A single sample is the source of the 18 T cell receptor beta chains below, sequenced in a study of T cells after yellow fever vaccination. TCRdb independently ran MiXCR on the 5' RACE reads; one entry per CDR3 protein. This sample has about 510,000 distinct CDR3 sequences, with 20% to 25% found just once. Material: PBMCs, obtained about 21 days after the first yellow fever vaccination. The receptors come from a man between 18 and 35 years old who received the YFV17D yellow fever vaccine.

CDR3 DNA sequence: TGTGCCAGCAGTACCTCGACAGAGCTGAACACTGAAGCTTTCTTT. It specifies CASSTSTELNTEAFF. The chain is built from TRBV12-3 or TRBV12-4 and TRBJ1-1, with D possibly matching TRBD1 (5 bases). V dropped 5 bases and J dropped 0 bases, with 13 bases sitting between them. This CDR3 contains 15 residues.

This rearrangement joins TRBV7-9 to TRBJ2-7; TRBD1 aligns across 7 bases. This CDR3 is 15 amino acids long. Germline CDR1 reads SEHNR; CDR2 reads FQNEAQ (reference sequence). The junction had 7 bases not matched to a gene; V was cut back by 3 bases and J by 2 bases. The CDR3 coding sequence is TGTGCCAGCAGCTTCGACAGGGCGCAAGCCTACGAGCAGTACTTC. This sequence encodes CASSFDRAQAYEQYF.

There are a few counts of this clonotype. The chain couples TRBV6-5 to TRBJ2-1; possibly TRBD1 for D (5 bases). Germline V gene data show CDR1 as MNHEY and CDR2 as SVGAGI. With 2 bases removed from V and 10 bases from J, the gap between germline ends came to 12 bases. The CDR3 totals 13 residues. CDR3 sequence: CASSYARVREQFF. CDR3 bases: TGTGCCAGCAGTTACGCCAGGGTCAGGGAGCAGTTCTTC.

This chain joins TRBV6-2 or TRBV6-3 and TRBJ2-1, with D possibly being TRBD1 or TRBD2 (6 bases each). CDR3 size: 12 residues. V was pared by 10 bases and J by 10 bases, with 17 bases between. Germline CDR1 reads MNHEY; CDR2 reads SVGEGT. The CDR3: CATTGALREQFF. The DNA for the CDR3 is TGTGCCACGACGGGGGCGCTGAGGGAGCAGTTCTTC.

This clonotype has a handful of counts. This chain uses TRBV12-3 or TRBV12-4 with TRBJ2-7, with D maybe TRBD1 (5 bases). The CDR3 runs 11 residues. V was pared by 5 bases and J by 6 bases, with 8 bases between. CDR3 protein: CASSAGFEQYV. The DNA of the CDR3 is TGTGCCAGCAGTGCAGGGTTCGAGCAGTACGTC.

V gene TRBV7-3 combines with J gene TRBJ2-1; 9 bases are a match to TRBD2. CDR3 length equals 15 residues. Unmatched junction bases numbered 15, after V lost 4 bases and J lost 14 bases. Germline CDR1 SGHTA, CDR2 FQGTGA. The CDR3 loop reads CASSSYLRGGGGEFF. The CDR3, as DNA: TGTGCCAGCAGCTCCTATCTGCGGGGGGGCGGAGGGGAGTTCTTC.

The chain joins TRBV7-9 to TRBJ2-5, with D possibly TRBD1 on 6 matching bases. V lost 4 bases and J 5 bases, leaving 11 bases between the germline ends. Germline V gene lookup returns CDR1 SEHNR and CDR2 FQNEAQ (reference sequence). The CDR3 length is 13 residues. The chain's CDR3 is CASSYRQAETQYF. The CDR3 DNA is TGTGCCAGCAGCTACAGACAGGCTGAGACCCAGTACTTC. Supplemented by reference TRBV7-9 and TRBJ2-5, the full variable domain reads DTGVSQNPRHKITKRGQNVTFRCDPISEHNRLYWYRQTLGQGPEFLTYFQNEAQLEKSRLLSDRFSAERPKGSFSTLEIQRTEQGDSAMYLCASSYRQAETQYFGPGTRLLVL.

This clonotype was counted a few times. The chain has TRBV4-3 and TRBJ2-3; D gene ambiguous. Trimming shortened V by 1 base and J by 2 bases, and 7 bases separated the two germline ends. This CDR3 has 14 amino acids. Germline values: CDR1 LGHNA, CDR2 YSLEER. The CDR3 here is CASSQVGPTDTQYF. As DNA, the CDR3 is TGCGCCAGCAGCCAAGTGGGCCCCACAGATACGCAGTATTTT.

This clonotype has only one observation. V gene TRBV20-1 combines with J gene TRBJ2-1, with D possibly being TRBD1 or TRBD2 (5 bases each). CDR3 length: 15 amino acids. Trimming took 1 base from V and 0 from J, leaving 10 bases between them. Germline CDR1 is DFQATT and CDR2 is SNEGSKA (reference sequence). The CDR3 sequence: CSARVRGVSYNEQFF. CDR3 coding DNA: TGCAGTGCTAGAGTTCGAGGGGTCTCCTACAATGAGCAGTTCTTC.

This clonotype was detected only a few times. CDR3 in amino acids: CASSPEGRLEQFF. CDR3 DNA: TGTGCCAGCAGCCCCGAGGGGCGGCTAGAGCAGTTCTTC. The chain employs TRBV11-3 and TRBJ2-1; D possibly uses TRBD1 or TRBD2 (5 bases each). The germline V and J ends were trimmed by 5 bases and 10 bases, with 15 bases remaining between them. CDR3 length: 13 amino acids. Germline CDR1 is SGHNT and CDR2 is YENEEA.

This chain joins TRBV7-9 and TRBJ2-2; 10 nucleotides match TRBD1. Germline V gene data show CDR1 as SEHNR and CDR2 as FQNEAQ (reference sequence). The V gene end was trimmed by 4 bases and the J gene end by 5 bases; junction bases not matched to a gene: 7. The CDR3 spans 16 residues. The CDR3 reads CASSSRDRGRTGELFF. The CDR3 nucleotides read TGTGCCAGCAGCTCCCGGGACAGGGGCCGGACCGGGGAGCTGTTTTTT.

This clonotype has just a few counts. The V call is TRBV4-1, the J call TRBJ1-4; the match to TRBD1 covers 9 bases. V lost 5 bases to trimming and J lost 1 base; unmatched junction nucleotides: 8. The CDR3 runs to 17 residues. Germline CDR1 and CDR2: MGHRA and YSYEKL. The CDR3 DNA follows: TGCGCCAGCAGCTACGGACAGGGGCGAGAAACTAATGAAAAACTGTTTTTT. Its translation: CASSYGQGRETNEKLFF.

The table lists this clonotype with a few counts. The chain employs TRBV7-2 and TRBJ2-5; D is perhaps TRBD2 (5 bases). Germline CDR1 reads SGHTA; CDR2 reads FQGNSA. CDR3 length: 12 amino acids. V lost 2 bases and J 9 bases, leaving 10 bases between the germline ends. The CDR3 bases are TGTGCCAGCAGCTTATGGCGGGCGGCCCAGTACTTC. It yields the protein CASSLWRAAQYF.

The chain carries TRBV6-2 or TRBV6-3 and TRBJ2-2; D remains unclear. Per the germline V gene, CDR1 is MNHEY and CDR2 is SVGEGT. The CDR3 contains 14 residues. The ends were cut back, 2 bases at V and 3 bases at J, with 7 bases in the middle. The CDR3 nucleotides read TGTGCCAGCAGTTACAGTACAGACACCGGGGAGCTGTTTTTT. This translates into CASSYSTDTGELFF.

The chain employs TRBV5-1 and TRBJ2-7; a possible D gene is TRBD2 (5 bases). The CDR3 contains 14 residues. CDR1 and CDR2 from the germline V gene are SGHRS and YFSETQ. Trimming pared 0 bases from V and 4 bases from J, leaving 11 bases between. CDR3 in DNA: TGCGCCAGCAGCTTGGGAGGGAATAGGTACGAGCAGTACGTC. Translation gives CASSLGGNRYEQYV.

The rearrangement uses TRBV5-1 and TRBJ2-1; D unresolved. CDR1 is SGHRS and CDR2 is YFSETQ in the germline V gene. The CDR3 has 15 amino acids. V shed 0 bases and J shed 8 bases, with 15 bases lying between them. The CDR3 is CASSLGARYGDEQFF. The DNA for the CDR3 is TGCGCCAGCAGCTTGGGGGCCCGCTACGGCGATGAGCAGTTCTTC.

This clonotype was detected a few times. The CDR3 spells CASSQASGGFTDTQYF. The CDR3 DNA reads TGTGCCAGCAGCCAAGCTAGCGGGGGGTTCACAGATACGCAGTATTTT. V is TRBV3-1 and J is TRBJ2-3; TRBD2 agrees at 11 bases. J lost 2 bases, V lost 1 base, and 2 bases had no gene match. This CDR3 is built from 16 residues. Germline V gene lookup returns CDR1 LGHDT and CDR2 YNNKEL (reference sequence).

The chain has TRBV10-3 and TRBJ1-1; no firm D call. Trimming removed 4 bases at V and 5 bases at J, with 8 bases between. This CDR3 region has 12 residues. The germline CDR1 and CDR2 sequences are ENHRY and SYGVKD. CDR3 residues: CAISGQATEAFF. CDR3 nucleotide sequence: TGTGCCATCAGTGGACAAGCAACTGAAGCTTTCTTT.